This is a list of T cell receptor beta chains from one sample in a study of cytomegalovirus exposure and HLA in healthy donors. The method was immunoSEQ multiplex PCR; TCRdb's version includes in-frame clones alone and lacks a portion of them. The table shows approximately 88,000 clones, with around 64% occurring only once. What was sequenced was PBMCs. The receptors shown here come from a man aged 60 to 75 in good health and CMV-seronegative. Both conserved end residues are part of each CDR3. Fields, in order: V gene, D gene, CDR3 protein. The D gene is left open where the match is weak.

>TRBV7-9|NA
CASSSPPGGTEAFF
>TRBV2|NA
CASSEYYQGGEQYF
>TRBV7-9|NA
CASSSVSGNTIYF
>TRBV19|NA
CASSISGDTDTQYF
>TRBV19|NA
CASSIERGSYNEQFF
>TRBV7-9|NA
CASSLKGQDSYGYTF
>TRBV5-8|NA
CASSSPGSYNSPLHF
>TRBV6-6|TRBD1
CASSRGGDMDEKLFF
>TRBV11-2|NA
CASSSRLRVNYGYTF
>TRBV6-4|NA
CASSGEAAGELFF
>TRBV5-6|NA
CASSLDIRNAVGGVNEQFF
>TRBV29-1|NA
CSVRVAVPLSIEQFF
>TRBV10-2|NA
CASSESTVAHYEQYF
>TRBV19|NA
CASSTGTPYGNQPQHF
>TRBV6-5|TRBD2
CASSSLLAGGPSEQFF
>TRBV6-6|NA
CASSYGGRMGSYEQYF
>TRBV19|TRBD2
CASSRGLARQETQYF
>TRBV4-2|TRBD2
CASSHSLAGGLVDTQYF
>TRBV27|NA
CASSSQWTYGYTF
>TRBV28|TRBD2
CASSHGTSGGRGTGELFF
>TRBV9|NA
CASSVFGGTDTQYF
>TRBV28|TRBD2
CASSLGGRETQYF
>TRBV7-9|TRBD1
CASSLSWDRVTSEQFF
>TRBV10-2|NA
CASSEEYHYGYTF
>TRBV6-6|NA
CASSWRGSMNTEAFF
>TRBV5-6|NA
CASSLEQTDTQYF
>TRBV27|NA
CASSTPPYYEQYF
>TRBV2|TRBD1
CASSEDRAYNEQFF